The 25 T cell receptor beta chains below all came from one sample that was sequenced in a study of cytomegalovirus exposure and HLA in healthy donors. Use of 60 Vbeta and 13 Jbeta primers characterized the PCR. Produced via immunoSEQ multiplex PCR; TCRdb's table is partial and in-frame only. The sample has some 130,000 clones, around 79% seen once. Input material: PBMCs. Every receptor here comes from a male donor in good health and CMV-seronegative.

This chain uses TRBV7-9 with TRBJ2-7, with 11 bases identical to TRBD1. V lost 5 bases, J lost 5 bases, and 8 bases stayed unmatched. This CDR3 is built from 15 residues. CDR1 is SEHNR and CDR2 is FQNEAQ in the germline V gene (reference sequence). The CDR3 nucleotides are TGTGCCAGCAGCCTGGACAGGGGGCCCCCCCACGAGCAGTACTTC. Its protein is CASSLDRGPPHEQYF.

This chain connects TRBV4-3 to TRBJ2-6, with 7 bases lining up with TRBD2. The CDR3 length is 16 residues. With V trimmed by 0 bases and J by 2 bases, 1 base remained unmatched. Germline V lookup: CDR1 LGHNA, CDR2 YSLEER. The CDR3 sequence is CASSQDGGAGANVLTF. CDR3 coding DNA: TGCGCCAGCAGCCAAGATGGGGGGGCTGGGGCCAACGTCCTGACTTTC.

The V and J genes are TRBV14 and TRBJ2-7; tentative D call: TRBD1 (6 bases). Germline values: CDR1 SGHDN, CDR2 FVKESK. V lost 2 bases and J lost 4, with 12 bases in between. CDR3 length: 14 amino acids. CDR3 sequence reads: CASSQIYRAYEQYF. The DNA for the CDR3 is TGTGCCAGCAGCCAAATTTACAGGGCGTACGAGCAGTACTTC.

The chain employs TRBV6-6 and TRBJ2-1, with TRBD2 matching 10 bases. V was pared by 2 bases and J by 0 bases, with 1 base of the junction left unmatched. In germline, CDR1 is MNHNY, CDR2 SVGAGI (reference sequence). CDR3 length: 16 residues. CDR3 loop: CASSYPSGSSYNEQFF. CDR3 coding DNA: TGTGCCAGCAGTTACCCTAGCGGGAGCTCCTACAATGAGCAGTTCTTC.

This clone was seen a handful of times. This chain joins TRBV6-1 and TRBJ1-2, with 8 bases aligning to TRBD1. V trimming: 1 base; J trimming: 7 bases; junction bases outside the gene matches: 2. The CDR3 is 13 residues long. Germline V gene sequence: CDR1 MNHNS, CDR2 SASEGT. The CDR3 spells CASSEGTGTGYTF. DNA for the CDR3: TGTGCCAGCAGTGAAGGGACAGGGACTGGCTACACCTTC.

In this sample, this clone turned up a few times. The V gene is TRBV4-1, the J gene TRBJ2-2; D perhaps matches TRBD2 (6 bases). Looked up from germline, CDR1 is MGHRA and CDR2 is YSYEKL. The V and J ends lost 2 bases and 5 bases respectively, with 9 bases between them. The CDR3 runs 14 residues. For the CDR3, the DNA is TGCGCCAGCAGCCAAAACCGGGAGACCGGGGAGCTGTTTTTT. Translated: CASSQNRETGELFF.

The genes are TRBV6-6 and TRBJ2-1, with D possibly TRBD1 on 6 matching bases. The V and J ends lost 5 bases and 8 bases respectively, with 16 bases between them. Per germline, CDR1 MNHNY and CDR2 SVGAGI (reference sequence). CDR3 length: 14 amino acids. Here the CDR3 reads CASSDPGRGDEQFF. The CDR3 bases are TGTGCCAGCAGTGACCCCGGCAGGGGCGATGAGCAGTTCTTC.

Of note for this clone: A junction boundary mismatches the germline segment, possibly from a read error. The chain employs TRBV7-9 and TRBJ1-1; D ambiguous. The CDR3 runs to 11 residues. In germline, CDR1 is SEHNR, CDR2 FQNEAQ (reference sequence). The CDR3 here is CTSRSHPEAFF. The CDR3 DNA reads TGTACCAGCCGGTCCCATCCTGAAGCTTTCTTT.

The rearrangement uses TRBV7-8 and TRBJ2-1, with 9 bases identical to TRBD2. Trimming removed 3 bases from V and 9 bases from J; junction bases left unmatched: 9. CDR3 length equals 15 residues. Germline V CDR1 and CDR2: SGHVS, FQNEAQ. CDR3 bases: TGTGCCAGCAGCTTTCGTCCTAGCGGGATGGCTGAGCAGTTCTTC. The encoded protein is CASSFRPSGMAEQFF.

The chain uses TRBV11-1 and TRBJ2-3, with 12 positions matching TRBD2. J gave up 5 bases and V 6 bases, and 9 bases lay outside the gene matches. CDR1 is SGHAT, CDR2 FQDESV, per germline (reference sequence). The CDR3 consists of 16 residues. The CDR3 DNA reads TGTGCCAGCAGGCCTTGGACTAGCGGGACGGAAGATACGCAGTATTTT. This translates into CASRPWTSGTEDTQYF.

The J gene is TRBJ1-5, the V gene TRBV9; D might be TRBD1 (5 bases). The CDR3 is 15 residues long. In germline, CDR1 is SGDLS, CDR2 YYNGEE. Between the trimmed V and J ends, which lost 0 bases and 4 bases, there was a span of 11 bases. This chain's CDR3 is CASSVAGGVNQPQHF. The CDR3 DNA is TGTGCCAGCAGCGTAGCTGGAGGGGTTAATCAGCCCCAGCATTTT. Full variable domain (remainder filled in from reference TRBV9 and TRBJ1-5): DSGVTQTPKHLITATGQRVTLRCSPRSGDLSVYWYQQSLDQGLQFLIQYYNGEERAKGNILERFSAQQFPDLHSELNLSSLELGDSALYFCASSVAGGVNQPQHFGDGTRLSIL.

J is TRBJ2-3 and V is TRBV15, with TRBD2 matching 11 bases. The CDR3 has 19 amino acids. Germline CDR1 and CDR2: LNHNV and YYDKDF (reference sequence). Trimming removed 0 bases from V and 4 bases from J; junction bases left unmatched: 12. Here the CDR3 DNA reads TGTGCCACCAGCAGAGATTGGGGTAGCGGGGGGGTAGGTTCAGATACGCAGTATTTT. This translates into CATSRDWGSGGVGSDTQYF.

The J gene is TRBJ2-7, the V gene TRBV6-5; 9 bases map to TRBD2. This CDR3 has 15 residues. The trim removed 7 bases at V and 3 bases at J, leaving 10 bases unmatched. Germline lookup yields CDR1 MNHEY and CDR2 SVGAGI. In nucleotides, the CDR3 is TGTGCCAGCACGACAAGGCGGGAGGGCCGCTACGAGCAGTACTTC. The encoded protein is CASTTRREGRYEQYF.

The chain joins TRBV19 to TRBJ2-1; D is perhaps TRBD2 (7 bases). V lost 3 bases, J lost 4 bases, and 19 bases lay in between. The CDR3 runs 17 residues. CDR1 LNHDA and CDR2 SQIVND come from the germline V gene (reference sequence). Here the CDR3 DNA reads TGTGCCAGTAGTATGGCGGGGGCGAAAGGGTCTTACAATGAGCAGTTCTTC. Residues: CASSMAGAKGSYNEQFF.

This chain uses TRBV7-2 with TRBJ2-1, with D possibly being TRBD1 (5 bases). Germline V gene lookup returns CDR1 SGHTA and CDR2 FQGNSA. Trimming cost V 2 bases and J 3 bases, with 8 bases left between them. The CDR3 sequence is 14 residues long. CDR3 DNA sequence: TGTGCCAGCAGCTTATCTAGGGGCTACAATGAGCAGTTCTTC. Protein product: CASSLSRGYNEQFF.

This clone has just one count. The genes are TRBV9 and TRBJ1-5; 7 bases fit TRBD1. CDR3 length: 15 amino acids. Germline loops: CDR1 SGDLS, CDR2 YYNGEE. V lost 4 bases, J lost 5 bases, and 9 bases stayed unmatched. The CDR3 DNA follows: TGTGCCAGCAGCCCCAGGGGGATTCATCATCAGCCCCAGCATTTT. This sequence encodes CASSPRGIHHQPQHF. The complete variable domain, with remaining parts taken from reference TRBV9 and TRBJ1-5, reads DSGVTQTPKHLITATGQRVTLRCSPRSGDLSVYWYQQSLDQGLQFLIQYYNGEERAKGNILERFSAQQFPDLHSELNLSSLELGDSALYFCASSPRGIHHQPQHFGDGTRLSIL.

This clone was detected only a few times. This chain connects TRBV25-1 to TRBJ2-1; 10 bases are shared with TRBD1. Looked up from germline, CDR1 is MGHDK and CDR2 is SYGVNS. The CDR3 contains 15 residues. The ends lost 6 bases at V and 9 bases at J; junction bases unmatched: 11. The CDR3 nucleotides read TGTGCCAGCAGCCCCACGGACAGGGGGGGTAGTGAGCAGTTCTTC. Translation gives CASSPTDRGGSEQFF.

The J gene is TRBJ1-3, the V gene TRBV19; a possible D gene is TRBD1 (5 bases). The CDR3 length is 15 residues. Trimming removed 3 bases at V and 6 bases at J, with 15 bases between. The germline CDR1 and CDR2 sequences are LNHDA and SQIVND (reference sequence). The CDR3 DNA is TGTGCCAGTAGTATCCCAGGGCCACTAACAAACACCATATATTTT. This encodes CASSIPGPLTNTIYF.

Only a few counts were recorded for this clone. This sequence joins TRBV29-1 and TRBJ2-4, with D perhaps matching TRBD2 (7 bases). In germline, CDR1 is SQVTM, CDR2 ANQGSEA. Trimming removed 4 bases at V and 0 bases at J, with 13 bases between. The length of the CDR3 is 15 residues. The CDR3 nucleotides read TGCAGCGTTGTCGGGGGGCAATTAGCCAAAAACATTCAGTACTTC. Its translation is CSVVGGQLAKNIQYF.

In nucleotides, the CDR3 is TGTGCCAGCAGCTTAATGACAGGGGTAGGCAACGAGCAGTACTTC. Encoded protein: CASSLMTGVGNEQYF. The chain links TRBV7-3 to TRBJ2-7; 8 bases are shared with TRBD1. With 1 base clipped from V and 5 bases from J, the junction kept 7 bases outside the gene matches. The CDR3 is 15 amino acids. Germline lookup yields CDR1 SGHTA and CDR2 FQGTGA.

The rearrangement joins TRBV5-1 to TRBJ2-5; D might be TRBD2 (5 bases). Trimming shortened V by 4 bases and J by 0 bases, and 13 bases separated the two germline ends. The germline CDR1 and CDR2 sequences are SGHRS and YFSETQ. The CDR3 extends over 15 amino acids. This chain's CDR3 is CASSPLEGNQETQYF. The CDR3 nucleotides are TGCGCCAGCAGCCCGCTAGAGGGCAACCAAGAGACCCAGTACTTC.

V usage is TRBV9 and J usage is TRBJ1-3, with D unclear. Trimming cost V 2 bases and J 8 bases, with 14 bases left between them. The CDR3 covers 14 residues. Per the germline V gene, CDR1 is SGDLS and CDR2 is YYNGEE. CDR3 in DNA: TGTGCCAGCAGCGTCCTCCCAACGCCAGACACCATATATTTT. It codes for CASSVLPTPDTIYF. Variable domain in full (rest from reference TRBV9 and TRBJ1-3): DSGVTQTPKHLITATGQRVTLRCSPRSGDLSVYWYQQSLDQGLQFLIQYYNGEERAKGNILERFSAQQFPDLHSELNLSSLELGDSALYFCASSVLPTPDTIYFGEGSWLTVV.

The genes are TRBV14 and TRBJ2-5; 8 positions match TRBD1. The J segment lost 5 bases and the V segment lost 6 bases, leaving 8 bases of the junction unmatched. The CDR3 contains 14 residues. Per germline, CDR1 SGHDN and CDR2 FVKESK. This CDR3 is CASRRTGMGETQYF. The CDR3 DNA sequence: TGTGCCAGCAGAAGGACAGGGATGGGGGAGACCCAGTACTTC.

The chain employs TRBV9 and TRBJ2-7, with 10 positions matching TRBD1. Per germline, CDR1 SGDLS and CDR2 YYNGEE. V shed 2 bases, J shed 7 bases, and the junction held 9 bases outside the gene matches. CDR3 size: 15 residues. The CDR3 protein is CASSVRDRGLFEQYF. The CDR3 region has the DNA TGTGCCAGCAGCGTTAGGGACAGGGGTCTTTTTGAGCAGTACTTC.

The J gene is TRBJ2-2, the V gene TRBV19; 11 positions agree with TRBD1. CDR1 is LNHDA, CDR2 SQIVND, per germline (reference sequence). This CDR3 spans 16 amino acids. V dropped 3 bases and J dropped 7; count of bases not matched to a gene: 7. The CDR3: CASSISGQGVGGELFF. CDR3 coding DNA: TGTGCCAGTAGTATCTCGGGACAGGGGGTTGGCGGGGAGCTGTTTTTT.